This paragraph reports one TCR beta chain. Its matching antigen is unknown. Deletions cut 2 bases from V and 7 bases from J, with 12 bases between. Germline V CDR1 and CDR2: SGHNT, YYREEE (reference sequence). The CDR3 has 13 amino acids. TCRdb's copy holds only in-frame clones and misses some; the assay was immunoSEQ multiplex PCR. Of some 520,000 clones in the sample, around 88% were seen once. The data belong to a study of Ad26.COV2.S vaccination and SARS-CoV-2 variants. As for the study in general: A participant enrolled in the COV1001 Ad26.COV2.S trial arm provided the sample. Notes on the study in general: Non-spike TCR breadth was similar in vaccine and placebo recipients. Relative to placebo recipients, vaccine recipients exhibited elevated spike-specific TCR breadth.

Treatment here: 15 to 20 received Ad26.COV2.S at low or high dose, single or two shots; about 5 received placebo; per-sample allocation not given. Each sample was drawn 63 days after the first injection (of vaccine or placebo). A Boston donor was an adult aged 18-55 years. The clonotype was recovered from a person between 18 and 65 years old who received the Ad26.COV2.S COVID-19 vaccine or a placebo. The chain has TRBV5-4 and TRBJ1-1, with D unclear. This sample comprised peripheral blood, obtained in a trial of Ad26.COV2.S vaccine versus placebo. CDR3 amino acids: CASSFVGQDEAFF. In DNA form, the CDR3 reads TGTGCCAGCAGCTTTGTTGGGCAGGATGAAGCTTTCTTT.